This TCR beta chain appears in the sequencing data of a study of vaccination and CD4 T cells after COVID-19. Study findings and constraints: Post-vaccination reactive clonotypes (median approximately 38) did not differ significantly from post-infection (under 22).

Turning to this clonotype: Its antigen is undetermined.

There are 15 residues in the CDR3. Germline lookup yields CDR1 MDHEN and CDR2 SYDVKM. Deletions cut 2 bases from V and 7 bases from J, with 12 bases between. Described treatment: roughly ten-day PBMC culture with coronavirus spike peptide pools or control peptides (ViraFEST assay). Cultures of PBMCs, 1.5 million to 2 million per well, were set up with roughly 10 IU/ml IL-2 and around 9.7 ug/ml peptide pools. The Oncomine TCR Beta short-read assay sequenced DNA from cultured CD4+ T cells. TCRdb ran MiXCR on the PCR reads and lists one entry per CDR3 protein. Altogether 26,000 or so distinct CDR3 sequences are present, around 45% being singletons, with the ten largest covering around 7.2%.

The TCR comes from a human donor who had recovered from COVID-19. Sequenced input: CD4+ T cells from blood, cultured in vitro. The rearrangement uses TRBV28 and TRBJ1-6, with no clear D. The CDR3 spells CASSLVVPPNSPLHF. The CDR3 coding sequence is TGTGCCAGCAGTTTAGTGGTCCCACCGAATTCACCCCTCCACTTT.